Following are 32 T cell receptor beta chains from one sample sequenced in a study of shared clonotypes between healthy human individuals. Using immunoSEQ multiplex PCR, the repertoire was profiled, and TCRdb retains in-frame clones only, with some absent. Of roughly 1,100,000 clones detected, approximately 70% appear once; the ten largest clones hold roughly 1.5%. The specimen sequenced was memory CD4+ T cells sorted from blood. The subset denotes: CD45RA-negative fraction. These receptors were obtained from a man between 18 and 29 years old in good health.

The chain couples TRBV30 to TRBJ1-2; unclear D gene. Trimming removed 5 bases at V and 7 bases at J, with 17 bases between. This CDR3 is built from 13 residues. Germline CDR1 GTSNPN, CDR2 SVGIG (reference sequence). For the CDR3, the DNA is TGTGCCTGGGGTCGTTCGGGGTTAGGTGGCTACACCTTC. Residues: CAWGRSGLGGYTF.

This clone was detected once. This sequence joins TRBV29-1 and TRBJ1-3; 7 nucleotides agree with TRBD1. The CDR3 length is 12 residues. Germline V gene lookup returns CDR1 SQVTM and CDR2 ANQGSEA. The trim removed 7 bases at V and 3 bases at J, leaving 3 bases unmatched. In nucleotides, the CDR3 is TGCAGCGCAACAGGGGATGGAAACACCATATATTTT. This codes for CSATGDGNTIYF. Complete variable domain (other parts from reference TRBV29-1 and TRBJ1-3): SAVISQKPSRDICQRGTSLTIQCQVDSQVTMMFWYRQQPGQSLTLIATANQGSEATYESGFVIDKFPISRPNLTFSTLTVSNMSPEDSSIYLCSATGDGNTIYFGEGSWLTVV.

The chain carries TRBV7-9 and TRBJ1-4; the match to TRBD1 covers 9 bases. Germline lookup yields CDR1 SEHNR and CDR2 FQNEAQ (reference sequence). The junction had 10 bases not matched to a gene; V was cut back by 9 bases and J by 8 bases. The CDR3 is 14 amino acids. This chain's CDR3 is CASEVGTGREKLFF. The CDR3 nucleotides read TGTGCCAGTGAGGTCGGGACAGGGCGGGAAAAACTGTTTTTT.

This clone was picked up many times. V is TRBV12-5 and J is TRBJ1-4, with D perhaps TRBD1 (5 bases). This CDR3 spans 14 amino acids. Germline loops: CDR1 LGHNT, CDR2 FRNRAP. Trimming cost V 6 bases and J 2 bases, with 10 bases left between them. In DNA, the CDR3 is TGTGCTAGTGGCCCCCCAGGGACTAATGAAAAACTGTTTTTT. It encodes CASGPPGTNEKLFF.

The sample holds a few counts of this clone. The chain is built from TRBV13 and TRBJ1-1; TRBD1 aligns across 9 bases. The V and J ends lost 0 bases and 7 bases, in that order; junction bases with no gene match: 9. Germline V gene sequence: CDR1 PRHDT, CDR2 FYEKMQ (reference sequence). The CDR3 runs 16 residues. The CDR3 here is CASSLGAWDREVEAFF. In nucleotides, the CDR3 is TGTGCCAGCAGCTTAGGCGCCTGGGACAGGGAGGTTGAAGCTTTCTTT.

The chain joins TRBV9 to TRBJ2-2; no definite D call. Trimming removed 0 bases at V and 0 bases at J, with 9 bases between. CDR1 is SGDLS and CDR2 is YYNGEE in the germline V gene. The CDR3 runs 16 residues. CDR3 nucleotide sequence: TGTGCCAGCAGCGTAGAGGCACCGGCGAACACCGGGGAGCTGTTTTTT. Its protein is CASSVEAPANTGELFF.

A single count supports this clone. The CDR3 protein is CASTLRDRSSEQYF. The CDR3 nucleotides read TGTGCCAGCACCCTCCGGGACAGGTCATCCGAGCAGTACTTC. The J gene is TRBJ2-5, the V gene TRBV2; 8 nucleotides agree with TRBD1. The DNA end favors TRBJ2-7, so the J call may be wrong. Germline lookup yields CDR1 SNHLY and CDR2 FYNNEI. This CDR3 contains 14 residues.

This clone was seen a handful of times. The rearrangement uses TRBV30 and TRBJ1-1; 8 bases match TRBD1. Trimming took 4 bases from V and 0 from J; bases not matched to a gene: 1. Germline V gene data show CDR1 as GTSNPN and CDR2 as SVGIG (reference sequence). The CDR3 is 13 residues long. The CDR3 reads CAWKTGVNTEAFF. In DNA, the CDR3 is TGTGCCTGGAAGACAGGGGTGAACACTGAAGCTTTCTTT.

The chain joins TRBV7-6 to TRBJ2-2; a weak D match, TRBD2 (6 bases). Deletions cut 1 base from V and 5 bases from J, with 11 bases between. This CDR3 comprises 15 residues. From germline, CDR1 is SGHVS and CDR2 FNYEAQ. CDR3 protein: CASSLVEGRTGELFF. DNA for the CDR3: TGTGCCAGCAGCTTAGTGGAGGGACGGACCGGGGAGCTGTTTTTT.

The J gene is TRBJ2-7, the V gene TRBV5-6, with D possibly being TRBD1 or TRBD2 (5 bases each). Germline CDR1 reads SGHDT; CDR2 reads YYEEEE. Trimming shortened V by 3 bases and J by 5 bases, and 9 bases separated the two germline ends. The CDR3 spans 12 residues. The CDR3 DNA reads TGTGCCAGCAGCTGGGGGATAAACGAGCAGTACTTC. This encodes CASSWGINEQYF.

The chain carries TRBV12-5 and TRBJ2-2; 7 bases agree with TRBD1. Trimming at V came to 1 base and at J to 4 bases, leaving 3 bases not matched to a gene. CDR1 is LGHNT, CDR2 FRNRAP, per germline. This CDR3 has 15 amino acids. The CDR3 region has the DNA TGTGCTAGTGGTTTGGGGGACAGCCCCACCGGGGAGCTGTTTTTT. It codes for CASGLGDSPTGELFF.

The chain employs TRBV21-1 and TRBJ2-1; TRBD2 is taken as the D call from the table, unchecked against the DNA. TRBV21-1 is termed a pseudogene. The CDR3 sequence is 16 residues long. The DNA for the CDR3 is TGTGCCAGCAGCAAAGCTTGGACTTGCTCCTACAATGAGCAGTTCTTC. Encoded protein: CASSKAWTCSYNEQFF.

The chain is built from TRBV4-3 and TRBJ1-2, with a weak D call TRBD1 (5 bases). CDR1 and CDR2 (germline): LGHNA, YSLEER. The V and J ends lost 1 base and 3 bases respectively, with 18 bases between them. The CDR3 has 17 residues. The CDR3: CASSQARWPRGHYGYTF. CDR3 sequence (DNA): TGCGCCAGCAGCCAAGCCCGATGGCCGCGGGGCCACTATGGCTACACCTTC.

V usage is TRBV7-2 and J usage is TRBJ2-7; D is possibly TRBD1 (6 bases). The CDR3 consists of 15 residues. Trimming removed 1 base at V and 3 bases at J, with 13 bases between. Germline V CDR1 and CDR2: SGHTA, FQGNSA. CDR3 protein: CASSLEPDSYYEQYF. CDR3 DNA sequence: TGTGCCAGCAGCTTAGAACCGGACAGTTACTACGAGCAGTACTTC.

The gene calls are TRBV5-1 and TRBJ2-7; no definite D call. Deletions cut 0 bases from V and 10 bases from J, with 11 bases between. The length of the CDR3 is 12 residues. Germline V lookup: CDR1 SGHRS, CDR2 YFSETQ. This CDR3 reads CASSLEASVQYF. CDR3 DNA: TGCGCCAGCAGCTTGGAGGCATCTGTTCAGTACTTC. Full variable domain (remainder filled in from reference TRBV5-1 and TRBJ2-7): KAGVTQTPRYLIKTRGQQVTLSCSPISGHRSVSWYQQTPGQGLQFLFEYFSETQRNKGNFPGRFSGRQFSNSRSEMNVSTLELGDSALYLCASSLEASVQYFGPGTRLTVT.

This chain links TRBV9 with TRBJ1-6; TRBD1 might be the D (6 bases). V lost 0 bases and J lost 10, with 17 bases in between. The germline gives CDR1 SGDLS, CDR2 YYNGEE. This CDR3 contains 16 residues. This CDR3 is CASSVGWGLAGSPLHF. The DNA of the CDR3 is TGTGCCAGCAGCGTAGGTTGGGGGCTCGCGGGGTCACCCCTCCACTTT.

This sequence joins TRBV23-1 and TRBJ1-4, with a weak D call TRBD1 (5 bases). TRBV23-1 is placed among ORFs of uncertain function. The V end was cut by 0 bases, the J end by 8 bases, with 16 bases between. The CDR3 sequence is 16 residues long. CDR3 loop: CASSQSLSGPGEKLFF. CDR3 coding DNA: TGCGCCAGCAGTCAATCGTTATCAGGGCCCGGCGAAAAACTGTTTTTT.

The chain links TRBV19 to TRBJ2-7, with 12 bases lining up with TRBD2. CDR1 and CDR2 from the germline V gene are LNHDA and SQIVND (reference sequence). Germline trimming cut 5 bases from V and 2 bases from J; bases unmatched to any gene: 10. The length of the CDR3 is 17 residues. The CDR3 sequence: CASSLGRTSGTPYEQYF. CDR3 DNA sequence: TGTGCCAGTAGTTTAGGACGGACTAGCGGGACTCCCTACGAGCAGTACTTC. Complete variable domain (other parts from reference TRBV19 and TRBJ2-7): DGGITQSPKYLFRKEGQNVTLSCEQNLNHDAMYWYRQDPGQGLRLIYYSQIVNDFQKGDIAEGYSVSREKKESFPLTVTSAQKNPTAFYLCASSLGRTSGTPYEQYFGPGTRLTVT.

V usage is TRBV18 and J usage is TRBJ1-5; 7 nucleotides align to TRBD1. The ends lost 1 base at V and 3 bases at J; junction bases unmatched: 6. Germline CDR1 and CDR2: KGHSH and LQKENI. The CDR3 loop spans 16 amino acids. CDR3 bases: TGTGCCAGCTCACCACTGGGACAGAGCCCCAATCAGCCCCAGCATTTT. This translates into CASSPLGQSPNQPQHF.

The rearrangement links TRBV15 to TRBJ1-5; no definite D call. Trimming took 5 bases from V and 1 from J, leaving 9 bases between them. The germline gives CDR1 LNHNV, CDR2 YYDKDF (reference sequence). This CDR3 is built from 14 residues. CDR3 amino acids: CATSGRGSNQPQHF. The CDR3 nucleotides are TGTGCCACCAGCGGCCGAGGAAGCAATCAGCCCCAGCATTTT.

The CDR3 DNA sequence: TGTGCCACCAAAGGGGACTCTAACTATGGCTACACCTTC. Translating gives CATKGDSNYGYTF. The J gene is TRBJ1-2, the V gene TRBV2; weak D call: TRBD1 (5 bases). Looked up from germline, CDR1 is SNHLY and CDR2 is FYNNEI. The V and J ends lost 10 bases and 0 bases respectively, with 12 bases between them. This CDR3 comprises 13 residues.

The V call is TRBV10-2, the J call TRBJ1-2; TRBD1 is a possible D gene (6 bases). The germline V and J ends were trimmed by 6 bases and 3 bases, with 11 bases remaining between them. Germline CDR1 reads WSHSY; CDR2 reads SAAADI. There are 13 residues in the CDR3. The CDR3 region has the DNA TGCGCCAGCAGAACAGGGTTGGACTATGGCTACACCTTC. Protein product: CASRTGLDYGYTF.

J is TRBJ2-6 and V is TRBV11-2, with unresolved D. The CDR3 is made up of 16 amino acids. V was pared by 5 bases and J by 0 bases, with 11 bases between. Germline V gives CDR1 SGHAT, CDR2 FQNNGV. CDR3 bases: TGTGCCAGCAGCCACCGGTGGGGCTCTGGGGCCAACGTCCTGACTTTC. Its protein product is CASSHRWGSGANVLTF. Full variable domain (remainder filled in from reference TRBV11-2 and TRBJ2-6): EAGVAQSPRYKIIEKRQSVAFWCNPISGHATLYWYQQILGQGPKLLIQFQNNGVVDDSQLPKDRFSAERLKGVDSTLKIQPAKLEDSAVYLCASSHRWGSGANVLTFGAGSRLTVL.

The chain couples TRBV9 to TRBJ2-7; 14 positions agree with TRBD2. J gave up 1 base and V 2 bases, and 5 bases lay outside the gene matches. The CDR3 is 17 residues long. Per germline, CDR1 SGDLS and CDR2 YYNGEE. CDR3 in amino acids: CASSVGLAGAGSYEQYF. CDR3 sequence (DNA): TGTGCCAGCAGCGTGGGACTAGCGGGAGCTGGTTCCTACGAGCAGTACTTC.

The V call is TRBV19, the J call TRBJ1-6, with a possible D match to TRBD1 (5 bases). Per germline, CDR1 LNHDA and CDR2 SQIVND (reference sequence). V was shortened by 5 bases and J by 7 bases, with 12 bases between the two germline ends. The CDR3 contains 14 residues. CDR3: CASSPSGGNSPLHF. The CDR3 bases are TGTGCCAGTAGTCCAAGTGGGGGGAATTCACCCCTCCACTTT.

This sequence joins TRBV5-6 and TRBJ1-5, with a possible D match to TRBD1 (6 bases). V was trimmed by 4 bases and J by 7 bases, leaving 18 bases between them. CDR3 size: 15 residues. Germline V gives CDR1 SGHDT, CDR2 YYEEEE. The CDR3 reads CASSPWEQGGQPQHF. CDR3 coding DNA: TGTGCCAGCAGCCCGTGGGAACAGGGAGGACAGCCCCAGCATTTT. Full variable domain (remainder filled in from reference TRBV5-6 and TRBJ1-5): DAGVTQSPTHLIKTRGQQVTLRCSPKSGHDTVSWYQQALGQGPQFIFQYYEEEERQRGNFPDRFSGHQFPNYSSELNVNALLLGDSALYLCASSPWEQGGQPQHFGDGTRLSIL.

The DNA for the CDR3 is TGTGCCAGTAGTATAGGATCCAGATTAGCTGCCAATGAGCAGTTCTTC. Translated: CASSIGSRLAANEQFF. The chain couples TRBV19 to TRBJ2-1; D gene uncertain. Germline assignment: CDR1 LNHDA and CDR2 SQIVND (reference sequence). V gave up 1 base and J gave up 6 bases, with 16 bases separating them. The CDR3 spans 16 residues.

Concerning this clone: Other DNA sequences in this sample translate to the same CDR3. The rearrangement joins TRBV7-2 to TRBJ2-1; 14 bases match TRBD2. This CDR3 is 16 amino acids long. The V segment lost 0 bases and the J segment 7 bases; nucleotides outside the gene matches: 2. Germline values: CDR1 SGHTA, CDR2 FQGNSA. The CDR3 sequence: CASSLAGLAGVNEQFF. The DNA of the CDR3 is TGTGCCAGCAGCTTAGCGGGACTAGCGGGAGTGAATGAGCAGTTCTTC. Using reference TRBV7-2 and TRBJ2-1 for the parts outside the CDR3, the full variable domain is GAGVSQSPSNKVTEKGKDVELRCDPISGHTALYWYRQSLGQGLEFLIYFQGNSAPDKSGLPSDRFSAERTGGSVSTLTIQRTQQEDSAVYLCASSLAGLAGVNEQFFGPGTRLTVL.

Details on this clone: This same CDR3 is encoded by further DNA sequences in the sample. The chain is built from TRBV7-9 and TRBJ2-3; TRBD2 aligns across 7 bases. CDR1 and CDR2 (germline): SEHNR, FQNEAQ (reference sequence). The CDR3 length is 14 residues. The V and J ends lost 1 base and 5 bases, in that order; junction bases with no gene match: 3. The CDR3 DNA follows: TGTGCCAGCAGCTTAGGACTAGCCCGAGATACGCAGTATTTT. Amino acid sequence: CASSLGLARDTQYF.

This chain uses TRBV6-6 with TRBJ1-1; D is undetermined. Trimming shortened V by 5 bases and J by 4 bases, and 11 bases separated the two germline ends. Germline V CDR1 and CDR2: MNHNY, SVGAGI (reference sequence). This CDR3 spans 13 amino acids. CDR3 region: CASSTGGSTEAFF. CDR3 nucleotides: TGTGCCAGCAGTACCGGTGGGAGCACTGAAGCTTTCTTT.

This chain joins TRBV15 and TRBJ1-2; 8 bases fit TRBD1. V dropped 8 bases and J dropped 1; count of bases not matched to a gene: 3. Germline loops: CDR1 LNHNV, CDR2 YYDKDF (reference sequence). CDR3 size: 13 residues. Written as DNA, the CDR3 is TGTGCCACCCGGACAGGGAGTAACTATGGCTACACCTTC. It yields the protein CATRTGSNYGYTF.

This clone was counted only a few times. V and J are TRBV28 and TRBJ1-2; D gene ambiguous. CDR3 length equals 14 residues. Germline CDR1 MDHEN, CDR2 SYDVKM. V dropped 3 bases and J dropped 0 bases, with 8 bases sitting between them. CDR3 sequence: CASSLHTPNYGYTF. DNA of the CDR3: TGTGCCAGCAGTTTGCATACTCCTAACTATGGCTACACCTTC.